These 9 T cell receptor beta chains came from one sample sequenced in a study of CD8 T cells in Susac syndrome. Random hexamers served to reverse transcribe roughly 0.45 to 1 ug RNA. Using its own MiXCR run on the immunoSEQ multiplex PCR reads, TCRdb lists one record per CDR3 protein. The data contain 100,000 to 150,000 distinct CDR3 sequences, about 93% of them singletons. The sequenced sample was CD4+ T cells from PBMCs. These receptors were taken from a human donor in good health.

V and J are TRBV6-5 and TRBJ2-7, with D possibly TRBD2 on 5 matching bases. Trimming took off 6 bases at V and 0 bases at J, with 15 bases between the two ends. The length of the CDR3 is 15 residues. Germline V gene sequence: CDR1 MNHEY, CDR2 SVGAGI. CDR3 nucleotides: TGTGCCAGCAGCCGACACTCTAGCAACTCCTACGAGCAGTACTTC. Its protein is CASSRHSSNSYEQYF.

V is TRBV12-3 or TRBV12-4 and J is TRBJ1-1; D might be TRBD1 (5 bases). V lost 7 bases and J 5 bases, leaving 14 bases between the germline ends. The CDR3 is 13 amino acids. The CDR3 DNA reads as TGTGCCAGCACCAAGGGGCAGGGAACTGAAGCTTTCTTT. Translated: CASTKGQGTEAFF.

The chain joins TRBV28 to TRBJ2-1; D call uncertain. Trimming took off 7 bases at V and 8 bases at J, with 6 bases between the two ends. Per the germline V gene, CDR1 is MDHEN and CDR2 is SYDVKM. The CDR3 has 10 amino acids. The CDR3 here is CASKLDEQFF. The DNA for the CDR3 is TGTGCCAGCAAGCTAGATGAGCAGTTCTTC.

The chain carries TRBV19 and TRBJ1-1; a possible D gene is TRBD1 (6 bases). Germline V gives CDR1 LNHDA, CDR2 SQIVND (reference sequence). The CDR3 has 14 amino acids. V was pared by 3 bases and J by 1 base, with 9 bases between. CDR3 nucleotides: TGTGCCAGTAGTATTGGGGGCCAGAACACTGAAGCTTTCTTT. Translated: CASSIGGQNTEAFF.

The CDR3 DNA reads TGTGCCAGCAGCTTGGCCGGCGGGAGGACCTACGAGCAGTACTTC. Its protein is CASSLAGGRTYEQYF. The genes are TRBV5-4 and TRBJ2-7, with 8 bases that match TRBD2. CDR3 length: 15 amino acids. Germline values: CDR1 SGHNT, CDR2 YYREEE (reference sequence). V shed 0 bases, J shed 2 bases, and the junction held 4 bases outside the gene matches.

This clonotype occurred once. Here the CDR3 reads CASSPAVGASYNEQFF. CDR3 nucleotide sequence: TGCGCCAGCAGCCCGGCTGTGGGCGCCTCCTACAATGAGCAGTTCTTC. This chain links TRBV4-1 with TRBJ2-1; D gene unclear. Trimming pared 4 bases from V and 0 bases from J, leaving 13 bases between. CDR1 is MGHRA, CDR2 YSYEKL, per germline. The CDR3 runs 16 residues.

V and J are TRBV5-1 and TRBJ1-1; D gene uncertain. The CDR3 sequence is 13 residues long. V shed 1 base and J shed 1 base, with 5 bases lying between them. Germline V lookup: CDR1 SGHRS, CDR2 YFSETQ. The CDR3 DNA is TGCGCCAGCAGCTTGAACCAGAACACTGAAGCTTTCTTT. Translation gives CASSLNQNTEAFF.

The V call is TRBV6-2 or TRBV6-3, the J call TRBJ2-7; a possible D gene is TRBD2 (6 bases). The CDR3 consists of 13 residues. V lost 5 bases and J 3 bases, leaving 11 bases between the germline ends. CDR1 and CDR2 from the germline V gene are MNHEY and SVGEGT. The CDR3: CASSNRDFYEQYF. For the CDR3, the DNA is TGTGCCAGCAGTAACCGGGACTTCTACGAGCAGTACTTC.

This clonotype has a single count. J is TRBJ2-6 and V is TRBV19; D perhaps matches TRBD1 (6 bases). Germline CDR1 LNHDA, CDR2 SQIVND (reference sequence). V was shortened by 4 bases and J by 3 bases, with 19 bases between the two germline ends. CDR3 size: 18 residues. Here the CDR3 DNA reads TGTGCCAGTAGTAGGCAGGGGTATGTTTCGGGTGGGGCCAACGTCCTGACTTTC. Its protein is CASSRQGYVSGGANVLTF.